This T cell receptor (beta chain) came from a study of long-term antiretroviral therapy in people with HIV (dated by TCRdb to between 2021 and 2024). Regarding the complete study: Collection of the earliest samples took place about a decade ahead of the 2015 WHO recommendation for immediate ART, at a time when ART was typically delayed until CD4 counts fell. A retrospective serial study tested whether ART initiation and durable HIV suppression were associated with changes in peripheral blood TRB repertoire composition and diversity. Of the approximately 30 participants with HIV, roughly 10 were female. No cross-contamination during QIAcube processing turned up in test extractions that ran a monoclonal T-cell line alongside some 34 polyclonal samples. A total of roughly 180 cryopreserved PBMC samples were contributed to the cohort by 30 adults with confirmed HIV infection, with samples collected serially over a mean of approximately six years (range 1-12). Study-wide findings and limitations: Inferences about post-ART repertoire changes are limited because no data were available on ART adherence, viral resistance or therapy changes. Since PBMC availability was limited, sequencing covered only the TCR beta chain, with no alpha chain pairing. The samples were dated from about 2004 to 2017, and the ART regimens that were used may be less effective than current ART regimens. Starting ART was linked to a significant rise in TRB diversity, yet even with long-term ART the diversity remained significantly lower than in transplant donor controls. Narrower CDR3 length ranges were observed in HIV repertoires than in controls, and an antigen-experienced repertoire with only a slight naive shift after ART was suggested by the network structure. Unsorted PBMC were profiled instead of sorted CD4+ and CD8+ T cells because pre-ART samples had limited cell numbers. At every time point, the repertoire was dominated by expanded TRB clones first identified before ART initiation, although this dominance fluctuated and, in many PLHIV, declined after ART.

The junction carries 6 bases between V and J, which are trimmed by 0 bases and 3 bases respectively. CDR1 and CDR2 are drawn from the germline V gene: SGHTA, FQGNSA. Measured from the cysteine to the phenylalanine, the CDR3 is 13 residues long. Here the CDR3 DNA is all that survives: 39 bases in frame from base 1. Concerning this clone: Its antigen target is currently unknown. The record has no base qualities; no much larger clone is one base away.

To be included, a participant needed at least one PBMC sample from before ART initiation plus at least two post-ART samples. Treatment was received in the United States of America by all participants with HIV. Before DNA extraction, cryopreserved samples containing 1-10 million PBMC were thawed and washed. At the time of the earliest PBMC sample for each participant with HIV, ages ranged from roughly 23 to 60 years. Per participant, PBMC samples came from 1-4 timepoints prior to ART initiation and 2-8 timepoints following ART initiation, for a median of 7 samples. Serial HIV viral load, CD4+ T-cell count, ART history and demographic data were obtained for every participant. A Qiagen kit on a QIAcube was used to extract genomic DNA from unsorted PBMC, with samples processed in batches of 12. The immunoSEQ hsTCRB v3.0 assay was used at survey level resolution to sequence the TRB variable region. A depth of about 35,000-50,000 T-cell genomes per sample was targeted for TRB sequencing. Pooled TRB libraries were sequenced on an Illumina MiSeq with a v3 150-cycle kit. The paper's data handling went like this. Repertoire analysis was performed in R inside a reproducible Nextflow workflow that covered QC, data transformation and analysis. LymphoSeq2, an R package for AIRR-Seq data exploration, was used to implement custom analyses. A handful of samples that produced fewer than 5000 total TRB sequences were removed, so some 190 HIV repertoires were analyzed. Among the roughly 190 retained HIV repertoires, 55 to 65 were collected before ART initiation and around 130 were collected after ART initiation. Repertoires were downsampled to 5000 TRB nucleotide sequences, and summary statistics were averaged over 100 downsampling iterations. The analysis kept only TRB sequences whose CDR3 regions were at least seven amino acids long. Diversity was measured with a Shannon entropy-derived clonality score and the Gini coefficient. In repertoire networks, the top 5000 CDR3 amino acid sequences were linked whenever an edit distance of one separated two sequences. GLIPH2 predicted antigen specificity groups and MHC restriction for TRB CDR3 amino acid sequences. CDR3 amino acid sequences were matched against VDJdb and McPAS-TCR to flag known CMV, EBV, HIV or tissue antigen associations. Pre-ART, post-ART and control groups were compared with Wilcoxon signed-rank tests and Holm-Bonferroni correction. Entries here come from immuneACCESS through TCRdb and include only in-frame sequences with V and J called. Some clones fail to appear in such tables; in the studies checked, an unresolved V gene covers under half of the shortfall, and the cause of the remainder is unknown. That table is the source of V, J and clone size, and D and trimming were worked out from the DNA. Recorded for this sample are about 20,000 clones; roughly 84% of them occurred a single time. The top ten constitute roughly 10% of the sample.

The chain employs TRBV7-2 and TRBJ2-7, with the D gene too uncertain to name. This sample comprised unsorted PBMCs, obtained 2.4 years after starting antiretroviral therapy. The clonotype originates from a man aged 40-49 years with HIV. The nucleotide sequence reads TGTGCCAGCAGCTTAGCGCTCAGCTACGAGCAGTACTTC. Its protein reads: CASSLALSYEQYF.